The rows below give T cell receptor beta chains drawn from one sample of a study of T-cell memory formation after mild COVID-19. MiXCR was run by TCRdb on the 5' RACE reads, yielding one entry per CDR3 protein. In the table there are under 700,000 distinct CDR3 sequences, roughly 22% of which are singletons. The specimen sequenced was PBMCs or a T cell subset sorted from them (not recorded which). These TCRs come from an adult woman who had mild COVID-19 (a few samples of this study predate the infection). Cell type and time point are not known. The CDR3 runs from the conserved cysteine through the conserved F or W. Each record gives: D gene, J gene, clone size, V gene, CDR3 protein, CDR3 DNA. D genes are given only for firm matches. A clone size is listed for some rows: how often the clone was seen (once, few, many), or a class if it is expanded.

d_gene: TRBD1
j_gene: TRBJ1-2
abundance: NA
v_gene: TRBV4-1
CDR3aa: CASSLQGALDYGYTF
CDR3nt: TGCGCCAGCAGTCTACAGGGGGCTCTTGACTATGGCTACACCTTC

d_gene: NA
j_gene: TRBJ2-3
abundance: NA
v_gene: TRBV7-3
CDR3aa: CASSFGPFDTDTQYF
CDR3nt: TGTGCCAGCAGCTTCGGGCCTTTTGACACAGATACGCAGTATTTT

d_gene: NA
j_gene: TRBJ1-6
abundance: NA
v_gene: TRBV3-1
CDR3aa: CASSQVWGSSYNSPLHF
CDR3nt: TGTGCCAGCAGCCAAGTGTGGGGAAGCTCCTATAATTCACCCCTCCACTTT

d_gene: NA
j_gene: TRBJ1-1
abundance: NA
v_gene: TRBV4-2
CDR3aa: CASSQSRVSNTEAFF
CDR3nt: TGTGCCAGCAGCCAATCCAGGGTATCGAACACTGAAGCTTTCTTT

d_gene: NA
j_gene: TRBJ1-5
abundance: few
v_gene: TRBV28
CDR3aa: CASSLSDRKFQPQHF
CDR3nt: TGTGCCAGCAGTTTATCTGACCGCAAGTTCCAGCCCCAGCATTTT

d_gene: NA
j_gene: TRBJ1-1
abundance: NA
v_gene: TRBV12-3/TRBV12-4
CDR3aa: CASRPDSQRYTEAFF
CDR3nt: TGTGCCAGCAGACCCGACAGTCAGCGGTACACTGAAGCTTTCTTT

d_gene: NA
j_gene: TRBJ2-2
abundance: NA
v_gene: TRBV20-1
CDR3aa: CSAKGQGNTGELFF
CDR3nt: TGCAGTGCTAAGGGTCAGGGGAACACCGGGGAGCTGTTTTTT

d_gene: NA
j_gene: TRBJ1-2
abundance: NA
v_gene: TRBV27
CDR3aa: CASSFQAGGLYGYTF
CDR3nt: TGTGCCAGCAGTTTCCAGGCCGGGGGCCTCTATGGCTACACCTTC

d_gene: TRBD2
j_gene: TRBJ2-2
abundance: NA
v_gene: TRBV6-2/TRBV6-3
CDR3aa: CASRGLAIGELFF
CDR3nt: TGTGCCAGCAGGGGACTAGCAATCGGGGAGCTGTTTTTT

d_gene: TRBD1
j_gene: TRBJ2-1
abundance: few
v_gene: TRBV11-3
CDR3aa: CASSLEGRGHEQFF
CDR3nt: TGTGCCAGCAGCTTAGAGGGCAGGGGGCATGAGCAGTTCTTC

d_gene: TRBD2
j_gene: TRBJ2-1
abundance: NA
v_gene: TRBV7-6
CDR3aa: CASSSWASGTLVNEQFF
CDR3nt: TGTGCCAGCAGCTCATGGGCTAGCGGGACCCTGGTCAATGAGCAGTTCTTC

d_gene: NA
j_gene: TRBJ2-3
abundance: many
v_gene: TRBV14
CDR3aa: CASSLYPREQYF
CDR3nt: TGTGCCAGCAGCCTCTACCCGAGGGAGCAGTATTTT

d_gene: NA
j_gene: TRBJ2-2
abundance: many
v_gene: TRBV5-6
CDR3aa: CASSIIQGTGELFF
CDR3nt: TGTGCCAGCAGCATCATACAGGGTACCGGGGAGCTGTTTTTT

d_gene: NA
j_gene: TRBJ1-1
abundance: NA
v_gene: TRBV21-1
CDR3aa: CASQAEGTGFTEAFF
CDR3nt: TGTGCCAGCCAAGCGGAGGGGACGGGGTTCACTGAAGCTTTCTTT

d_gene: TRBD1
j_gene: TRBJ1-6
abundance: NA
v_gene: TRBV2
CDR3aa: CASREPGQGNSPLHF
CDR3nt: TGTGCCAGCAGGGAACCGGGACAGGGTAATTCACCCCTCCACTTT

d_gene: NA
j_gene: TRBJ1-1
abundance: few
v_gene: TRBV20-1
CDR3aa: CSARREDTEAFF
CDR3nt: TGCAGTGCTAGGCGAGAGGATACTGAAGCTTTCTTT

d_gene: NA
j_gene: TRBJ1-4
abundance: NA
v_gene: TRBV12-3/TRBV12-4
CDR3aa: CASRAQQGYNEKLFF
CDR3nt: TGTGCCAGCAGGGCTCAACAGGGCTATAATGAAAAACTGTTTTTT

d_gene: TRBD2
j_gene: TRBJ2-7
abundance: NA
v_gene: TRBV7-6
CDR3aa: CASSFGPREGLYF
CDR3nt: TGTGCCAGCAGCTTTGGCCCACGGGAGGGCCTGTACTTC

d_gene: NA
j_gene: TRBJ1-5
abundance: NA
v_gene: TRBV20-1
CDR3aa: CSAPTASNQPQHF
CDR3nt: TGCAGTGCCCCGACGGCGAGCAATCAGCCCCAGCATTTT

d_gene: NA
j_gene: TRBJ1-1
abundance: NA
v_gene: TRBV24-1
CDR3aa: CATSEDTGTATNTEAFF
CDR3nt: TGTGCCACCAGTGAGGATACCGGGACCGCAACGAACACTGAAGCTTTCTTT

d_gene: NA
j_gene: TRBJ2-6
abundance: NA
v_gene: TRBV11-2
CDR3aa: CASRRPGPRAGANVLTF
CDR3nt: TGTGCCAGCAGACGTCCGGGACCCCGGGCTGGGGCCAACGTCCTGACTTTC

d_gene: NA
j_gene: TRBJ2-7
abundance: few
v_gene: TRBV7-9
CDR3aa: CASSLPSGVAYEQYF
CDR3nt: TGTGCCAGCAGCTTACCCTCCGGTGTGGCCTACGAGCAGTACTTC

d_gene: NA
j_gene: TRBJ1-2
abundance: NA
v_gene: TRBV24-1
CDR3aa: CATSDFDASYGYTF
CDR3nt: TGTGCCACCAGTGATTTTGACGCCTCATATGGCTACACCTTC

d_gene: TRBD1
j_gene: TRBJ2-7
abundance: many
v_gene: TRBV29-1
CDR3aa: CSVPGQGSYEQYF
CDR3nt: TGCAGCGTTCCGGGACAGGGCTCCTACGAGCAGTACTTC

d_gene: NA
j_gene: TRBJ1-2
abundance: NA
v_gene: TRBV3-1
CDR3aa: CASSQEWTGGGYTF
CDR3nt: TGTGCCAGCAGCCAAGAGTGGACGGGGGGCGGCTACACCTTC

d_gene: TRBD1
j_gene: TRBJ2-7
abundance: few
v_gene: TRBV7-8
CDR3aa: CASSLATGLHYEQYF
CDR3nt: TGTGCCAGCAGCTTAGCGACAGGGCTCCACTACGAGCAGTACTTC

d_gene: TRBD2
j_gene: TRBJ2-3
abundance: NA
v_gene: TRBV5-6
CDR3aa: CASSSTSGRSTDTQYF
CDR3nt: TGTGCCAGCAGCTCTACTAGCGGTCGTAGCACAGATACGCAGTATTTT

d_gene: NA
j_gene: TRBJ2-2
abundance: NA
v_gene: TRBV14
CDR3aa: CASSVYRDSLRNTGELFF
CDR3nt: TGTGCCAGCAGCGTATACCGGGACTCTCTTCGGAACACCGGGGAGCTGTTTTTT

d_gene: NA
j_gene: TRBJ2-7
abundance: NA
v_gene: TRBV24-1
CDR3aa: CATSDWNGQFYEQYF
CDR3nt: TGTGCCACCAGTGATTGGAACGGACAGTTCTACGAGCAGTACTTC

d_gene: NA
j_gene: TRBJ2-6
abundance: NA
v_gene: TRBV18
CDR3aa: CASSSTSSGANVLTF
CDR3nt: TGTGCCAGCTCATCCACATCATCTGGGGCCAACGTCCTGACTTTC

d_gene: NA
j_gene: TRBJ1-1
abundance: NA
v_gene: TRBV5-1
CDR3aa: CASSLRGYVGTEAFF
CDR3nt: TGCGCCAGCAGCCTCAGGGGATATGTGGGCACTGAAGCTTTCTTT

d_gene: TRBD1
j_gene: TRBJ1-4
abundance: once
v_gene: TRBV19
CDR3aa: CATDDRGANEKLFF
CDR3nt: TGTGCCACCGACGACAGGGGAGCTAATGAAAAACTGTTTTTT

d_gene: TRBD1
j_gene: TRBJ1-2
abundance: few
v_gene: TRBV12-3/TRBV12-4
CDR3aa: CASSFGQGEGGYTF
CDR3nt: TGTGCCAGCAGTTTTGGTCAGGGGGAGGGTGGCTACACCTTC

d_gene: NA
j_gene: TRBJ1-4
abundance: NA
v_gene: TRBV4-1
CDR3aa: CASSQERRSNEKLFF
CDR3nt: TGCGCCAGCAGCCAAGAACGGCGGAGTAATGAAAAACTGTTTTTT

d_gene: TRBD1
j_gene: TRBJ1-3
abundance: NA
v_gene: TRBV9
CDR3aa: CASSVFWGTAGNTIYF
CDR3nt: TGTGCCAGCAGCGTTTTCTGGGGGACAGCTGGAAACACCATATATTTT

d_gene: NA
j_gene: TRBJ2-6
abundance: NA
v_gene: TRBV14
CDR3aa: CASSLWFAGIGANVLTF
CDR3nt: TGTGCCAGCAGCCTATGGTTTGCAGGGATCGGGGCCAACGTCCTGACTTTC

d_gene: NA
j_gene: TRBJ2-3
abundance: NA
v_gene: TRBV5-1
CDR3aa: CASSSVGQTDTQYF
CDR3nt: TGCGCCAGCAGCTCGGTTGGCCAAACAGATACGCAGTATTTT

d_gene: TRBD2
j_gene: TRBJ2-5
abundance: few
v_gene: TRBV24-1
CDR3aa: CATSDLSGGGRETQYF
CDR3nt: TGTGCCACCAGTGATCTTAGCGGGGGAGGGAGGGAGACCCAGTACTTC

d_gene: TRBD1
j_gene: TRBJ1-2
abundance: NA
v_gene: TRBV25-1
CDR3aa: CASAGTGETGYTF
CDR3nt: TGTGCCAGCGCCGGGACAGGGGAGACTGGCTACACCTTC

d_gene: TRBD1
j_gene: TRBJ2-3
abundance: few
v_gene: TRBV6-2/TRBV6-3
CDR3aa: CASSPGTASTDTQYF
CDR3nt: TGTGCCAGCAGTCCCGGGACAGCTAGCACAGATACGCAGTATTTT

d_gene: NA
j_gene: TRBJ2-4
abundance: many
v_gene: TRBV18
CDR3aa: CASSPPGTNIQYF
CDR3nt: TGTGCCAGCTCACCACCAGGGACAAACATTCAGTACTTC

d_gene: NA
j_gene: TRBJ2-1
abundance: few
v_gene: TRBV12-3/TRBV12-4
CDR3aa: CASSWSIYNEQFF
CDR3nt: TGTGCCAGCAGTTGGTCTATCTACAATGAGCAGTTCTTC

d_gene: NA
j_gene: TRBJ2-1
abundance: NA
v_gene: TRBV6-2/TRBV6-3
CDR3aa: CASSSMPSYEQFF
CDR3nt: TGTGCCAGCAGTTCAATGCCTAGCTATGAGCAGTTCTTC

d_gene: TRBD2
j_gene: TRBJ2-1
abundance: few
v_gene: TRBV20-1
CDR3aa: CSARVKIQGLAGGFSYNEQFF
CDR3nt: TGCAGTGCTAGAGTTAAAATACAGGGACTAGCGGGAGGATTTTCCTACAATGAGCAGTTCTTC

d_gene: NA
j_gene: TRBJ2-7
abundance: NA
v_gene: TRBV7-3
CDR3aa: CASSFFAGSDEQYF
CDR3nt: TGTGCCAGCAGCTTTTTTGCAGGGAGCGACGAGCAGTACTTC

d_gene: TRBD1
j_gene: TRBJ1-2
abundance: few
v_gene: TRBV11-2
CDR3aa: CASSETGRWGYTF
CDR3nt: TGTGCCAGCAGCGAGACAGGGCGATGGGGCTACACCTTC

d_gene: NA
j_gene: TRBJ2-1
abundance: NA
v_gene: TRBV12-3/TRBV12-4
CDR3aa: CASCRLGSNEQFF
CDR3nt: TGTGCCAGCTGTAGGCTAGGTTCGAATGAGCAGTTCTTC

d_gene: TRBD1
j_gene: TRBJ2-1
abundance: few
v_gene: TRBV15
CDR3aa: CATSREKDRESYNEQFF
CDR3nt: TGTGCCACCAGCAGAGAGAAAGACAGGGAGTCCTACAATGAGCAGTTCTTC

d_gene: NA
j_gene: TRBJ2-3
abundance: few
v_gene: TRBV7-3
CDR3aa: CASSLTGVPADTQYF
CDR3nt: TGTGCCAGCAGCTTAACAGGGGTTCCTGCAGATACGCAGTATTTT

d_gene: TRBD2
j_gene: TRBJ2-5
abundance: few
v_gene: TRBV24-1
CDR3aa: CATSARGGRGETQYF
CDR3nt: TGTGCCACCAGTGCTCGCGGGGGGCGCGGAGAGACCCAGTACTTC

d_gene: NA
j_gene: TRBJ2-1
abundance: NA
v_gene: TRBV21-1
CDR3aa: CASRNRTSGRFNEQFF
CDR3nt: TGTGCCAGCAGGAATCGGACTAGCGGGAGGTTCAATGAGCAGTTCTTC